This passage covers 14 T cell receptor beta chains from one sample sequenced in a study of cytomegalovirus exposure and HLA in healthy donors. A multiplex PCR was run with 60 Vbeta primers and 13 Jbeta primers. Profiling relied on immunoSEQ multiplex PCR, and the TCRdb table lists in-frame clones only, not all of them. The data hold some 200,000 clones, with over 75% observed a single time. Sequencing input: PBMCs. These TCRs come from a boy aged 2 to 10 in good health and CMV-seronegative.

This clone was picked up a small number of times. The V gene is TRBV27, the J gene TRBJ2-3, with TRBD2 matching 14 bases. The germline CDR1 and CDR2 sequences are MNHEY and SMNVEV (reference sequence). V was pared by 2 bases and J by 4 bases, with 8 bases of the junction left unmatched. The CDR3 spans 18 residues. The CDR3 loop is CASSLRSTTSGGADTQYF. The CDR3, as DNA: TGTGCCAGCAGTTTACGCTCAACGACTAGCGGGGGGGCAGATACGCAGTATTTT.

Concerning this clone itself: This CDR3 is also generated by other DNA sequences in the sample. The chain joins TRBV4-3 to TRBJ1-1, with D possibly matching TRBD1 (5 bases). Looked up from germline, CDR1 is LGHNA and CDR2 is YSLEER. The CDR3 totals 14 residues. Trimming pared 0 bases from V and 5 bases from J, leaving 10 bases between. In nucleotides, the CDR3 is TGCGCCAGCAGCCAAGATAGTCGGGGGACTGAAGCTTTCTTT. Its translation: CASSQDSRGTEAFF.

The chain couples TRBV29-1 to TRBJ1-1; D call uncertain. The CDR3 consists of 12 residues. V was trimmed by 6 bases and J by 2 bases, leaving 10 bases between them. The germline V gene has CDR1 SQVTM and CDR2 ANQGSEA. Here the CDR3 reads CSVLRGNTEAFF. The CDR3 bases are TGCAGCGTGCTTCGGGGTAACACTGAAGCTTTCTTT.

V usage is TRBV6-6 and J usage is TRBJ2-7; 8 nucleotides agree with TRBD2. The CDR3 runs 15 residues. The germline CDR1 and CDR2 sequences are MNHNY and SVGAGI (reference sequence). V was pared by 7 bases and J by 5 bases, with 13 bases of the junction left unmatched. CDR3 protein: CASNSPRSGGDEQYF. The CDR3, as DNA: TGTGCCAGCAACTCGCCCCGAAGCGGGGGCGACGAGCAGTACTTC.

V is TRBV21-1 and J is TRBJ2-3; the table's D gene call, TRBD2, was not cross checked with the DNA. TRBV21-1 is given as a pseudogene. This CDR3 is built from 14 residues. Here the CDR3 reads CASSSSGDTDTQYF. In nucleotides, the CDR3 is TGTGCCAGCAGCAGTAGCGGGGACACAGATACGCAGTATTTT.

The chain joins TRBV7-9 to TRBJ2-7; no definite D call. The CDR3 covers 15 residues. Germline CDR1 and CDR2: SEHNR and FQNEAQ (reference sequence). Trimming removed 2 bases at V and 0 bases at J, with 11 bases between. The CDR3 region has the DNA TGTGCCAGCAGCTTAAGTACAGCCCGCTCCTACGAGCAGTACTTC. Its translation: CASSLSTARSYEQYF.

This chain joins TRBV27 and TRBJ2-1; 13 bases are shared with TRBD2. The CDR3 contains 15 residues. The V segment lost 5 bases and the J segment 7 bases; nucleotides outside the gene matches: 5. Germline V gene data show CDR1 as MNHEY and CDR2 as SMNVEV (reference sequence). The CDR3 reads CASSVLAGGLNEQFF. In DNA form, the CDR3 reads TGTGCCAGCAGTGTACTAGCGGGGGGGCTTAATGAGCAGTTCTTC.

This chain links TRBV6-1 with TRBJ2-3, with D maybe TRBD2 (6 bases). This CDR3 contains 16 residues. CDR1 is MNHNS, CDR2 SASEGT, per germline. The V gene lost 3 bases and the J gene lost 5 bases, with 18 bases spanning the gap. CDR3 amino acids: CASSDFRTAGLDTQYF. In nucleotides, the CDR3 is TGTGCCAGCAGTGACTTCCGGACGGCGGGGTTAGATACGCAGTATTTT.

V is TRBV7-9 and J is TRBJ2-7, with 8 nucleotides matching TRBD1. The CDR3 consists of 16 residues. In germline, CDR1 is SEHNR, CDR2 FQNEAQ (reference sequence). The J segment lost 6 bases and the V segment lost 5 bases, leaving 15 bases of the junction unmatched. The CDR3 DNA is TGTGCCAGCAGCCCGGGACCGAACAGGGGGTCCGTCGAGCAGTACTTC. Its translation is CASSPGPNRGSVEQYF.

This clone was counted only a few times. The chain couples TRBV19 to TRBJ2-3; 8 nucleotides align to TRBD1. The CDR3 runs to 15 residues. Looked up from germline, CDR1 is LNHDA and CDR2 is SQIVND (reference sequence). Unmatched junction bases numbered 8, after V lost 6 bases and J lost 3 bases. In DNA, the CDR3 is TGTGCCAGTAGACCCTCCTACAGGGGGACAGATACGCAGTATTTT. Encoded protein: CASRPSYRGTDTQYF.

This rearrangement joins TRBV5-4 to TRBJ2-1, with 7 bases that match TRBD1. The CDR3 runs 15 residues. With V trimmed by 2 bases and J by 12 bases, 14 bases remained unmatched. CDR1 SGHNT and CDR2 YYREEE come from the germline V gene (reference sequence). Written as DNA, the CDR3 is TGTGCCAGCAGCTTCCAGGACAGGACCCTCAAAGGGCAGTTCTTC. It is translated as CASSFQDRTLKGQFF.

Turning to this clone: An end of the junction differs from the germline gene, which may be a read error. J is TRBJ2-1 and V is TRBV7-7; 10 positions match TRBD1. CDR1 and CDR2 (germline): SSHAT, FNYEAQ (reference sequence). The CDR3 is 16 residues long. The CDR3 bases are TGTGCTAGCAGCCCGGCCGGACAGGGGGGCTACAATGAGCAGTTCTTC. It codes for CASSPAGQGGYNEQFF. Full variable domain (outside the CDR3, taken from reference TRBV7-7 and TRBJ2-1): GAGVSQSPRYKVTKRGQDVTLRCDPISSHATLYWYQQALGQGPEFLTYFNYEAQPDKSGLPSDRFSAERPEGSISTLTIQRTEQRDSAMYRCASSPAGQGGYNEQFFGPGTRLTVL.

V gene TRBV2 combines with J gene TRBJ1-2; 9 nucleotides line up with TRBD1. The CDR3 spans 12 residues. Per the germline V gene, CDR1 is SNHLY and CDR2 is FYNNEI. The junction had 14 bases not matched to a gene; V was cut back by 10 bases and J by 14 bases. CDR3 DNA: TGTGCCATTACCTGGACAGGGGCTGTGTATACCTTC. This sequence encodes CAITWTGAVYTF.

The chain is built from TRBV2 and TRBJ2-5, with TRBD1 matching over 9 bases. This CDR3 region has 15 residues. Germline CDR1 SNHLY, CDR2 FYNNEI. Germline trimming cut 6 bases from V and 1 base from J; bases unmatched to any gene: 6. CDR3 in amino acids: CASSGQGPTQETQYF. CDR3 bases: TGTGCCAGCAGCGGACAGGGGCCTACCCAAGAGACCCAGTACTTC.